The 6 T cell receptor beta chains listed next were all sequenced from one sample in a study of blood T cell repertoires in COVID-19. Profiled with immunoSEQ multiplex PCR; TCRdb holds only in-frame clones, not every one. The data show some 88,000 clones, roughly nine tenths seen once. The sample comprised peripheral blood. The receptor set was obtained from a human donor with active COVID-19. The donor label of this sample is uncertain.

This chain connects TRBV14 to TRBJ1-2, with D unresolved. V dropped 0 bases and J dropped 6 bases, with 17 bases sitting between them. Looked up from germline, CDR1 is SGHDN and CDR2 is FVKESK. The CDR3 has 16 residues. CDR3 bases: TGTGCCAGCAGCCAAGATCCCCAGGTTTTTACGGATGGCTACACCTTC. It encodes CASSQDPQVFTDGYTF.

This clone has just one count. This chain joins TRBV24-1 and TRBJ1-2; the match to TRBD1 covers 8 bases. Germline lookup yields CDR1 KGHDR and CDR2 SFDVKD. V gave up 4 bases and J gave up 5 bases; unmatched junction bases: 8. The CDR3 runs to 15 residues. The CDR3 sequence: CATSETGQGLYGYTF. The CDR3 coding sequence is TGTGCCACCAGTGAGACTGGACAGGGTTTATATGGCTACACCTTC.

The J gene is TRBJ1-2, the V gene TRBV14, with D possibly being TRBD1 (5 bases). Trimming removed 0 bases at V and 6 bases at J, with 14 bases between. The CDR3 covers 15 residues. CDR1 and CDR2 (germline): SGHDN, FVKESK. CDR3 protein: CASSQDAGPLNGYTF. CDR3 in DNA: TGTGCCAGCAGCCAAGACGCAGGGCCTCTTAATGGCTACACCTTC.

CDR3 in DNA: TGTGCCAGCAGCTATTCCGGACAGGCCGATTTGGGGGAGCAGTACTTC. This translates into CASSYSGQADLGEQYF. The chain is built from TRBV13 and TRBJ2-7, with 7 bases that match TRBD1. The CDR3 consists of 16 residues. Germline V gene data show CDR1 as PRHDT and CDR2 as FYEKMQ (reference sequence). Trimming took 4 bases from V and 7 from J; bases not matched to a gene: 16.

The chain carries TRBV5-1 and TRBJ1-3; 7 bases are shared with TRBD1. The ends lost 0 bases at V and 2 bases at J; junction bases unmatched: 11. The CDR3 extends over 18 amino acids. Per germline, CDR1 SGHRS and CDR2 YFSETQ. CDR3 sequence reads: CASSLDTFGRGTGNTIYF. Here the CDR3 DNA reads TGCGCCAGCAGCTTGGATACTTTTGGCAGGGGGACTGGAAACACCATATATTTT.

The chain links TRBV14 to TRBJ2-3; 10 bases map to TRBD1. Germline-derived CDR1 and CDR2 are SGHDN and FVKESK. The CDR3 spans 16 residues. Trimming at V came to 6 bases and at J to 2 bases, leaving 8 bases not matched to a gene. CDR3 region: CASSRTGQGITDTQYF. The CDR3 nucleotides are TGTGCCAGCAGTAGAACGGGACAGGGGATCACAGATACGCAGTATTTT.